Following are 30 T cell receptor beta chains from one sample sequenced in a study of T-cell reconstitution after alpha-beta-depleted transplantation in children. Researchers prepared the TCRbeta library using unique molecular identifiers, the study reports. TCRdb re-analysed the PCR reads in MiXCR, keeping a single row per CDR3 protein. The sample records about 510,000 distinct CDR3 sequences, roughly 10% being singletons. Specimen: PBMCs, mostly from graft donor cells, collected 180 days after TCRalphabeta/CD19-depleted stem cell transplant. Every receptor here comes from a female patient under 10 years old who had a stem cell transplant for aplastic anemia, so the T cells may come from the graft donor.

This chain links TRBV27 with TRBJ2-1; a possible D gene is TRBD2 (6 bases). The CDR3 contains 13 residues. V was trimmed by 4 bases and J by 7 bases, leaving 11 bases between them. CDR1 is MNHEY, CDR2 SMNVEV, per germline (reference sequence). The CDR3 region has the DNA TGTGCCAGCAGTTCTGTGCGGGGAAATGAGCAGTTCTTC. Its protein is CASSSVRGNEQFF.

This clonotype was seen a handful of times. The chain is built from TRBV10-3 and TRBJ2-1; D ambiguous. This CDR3 is 12 amino acids long. Germline CDR1 is ENHRY and CDR2 is SYGVKD. V shed 1 base and J shed 10 bases, with 8 bases lying between them. The CDR3 spells CAISELTTEQFF. CDR3 bases: TGTGCCATCAGTGAGTTAACAACGGAGCAGTTCTTC.

This clonotype was observed many times. The chain links TRBV6-2 or TRBV6-3 to TRBJ2-1; 10 bases fit TRBD1. The length of the CDR3 is 16 residues. Germline assignment: CDR1 MNHEY and CDR2 SVGEGT. After removal of 2 bases from V and 7 bases from J, the junction contained 8 bases not matched to a gene. The CDR3 protein is CASSYPRDRGLNEQFF. The CDR3 coding sequence is TGTGCCAGCAGTTACCCCCGGGACAGGGGCCTAAATGAGCAGTTCTTC.

The CDR3 DNA follows: TGCAGCGTTCAGGTAACAGGAGAGACCCAGTACTTC. Translating it yields CSVQVTGETQYF. V gene TRBV29-1 combines with J gene TRBJ2-5, with D perhaps TRBD1 (5 bases). The CDR3 totals 12 residues. Trimming removed 5 bases from V and 4 bases from J, with 11 bases in between. From germline, CDR1 is SQVTM and CDR2 ANQGSEA. Drawing the rest from reference TRBV29-1 and TRBJ2-5, the complete variable domain is SAVISQKPSRDICQRGTSLTIQCQVDSQVTMMFWYRQQPGQSLTLIATANQGSEATYESGFVIDKFPISRPNLTFSTLTVSNMSPEDSSIYLCSVQVTGETQYFGPGTRLLVL.

The sample holds a few counts of this clonotype. The chain is built from TRBV11-2 and TRBJ2-5; a possible D gene is TRBD2 (5 bases). Trimming cost V 5 bases and J 9 bases, with 13 bases left between them. The CDR3 length is 12 residues. Germline V gene data show CDR1 as SGHAT and CDR2 as FQNNGV. Here the CDR3 reads CASSPSLAPQYF. DNA for the CDR3: TGTGCCAGCAGCCCTTCCCTAGCCCCCCAGTACTTC.

In this sample, this clonotype turned up a few times. The rearrangement joins TRBV15 to TRBJ2-1; D might be TRBD2 (6 bases). The V gene's germline CDR1 is LNHNV and CDR2 YYDKDF (reference sequence). Trimming took 3 bases from V and 0 from J, leaving 12 bases between them. The CDR3 runs 16 residues. The CDR3 loop is CATSSDAGSSYNEQFF. CDR3 coding DNA: TGTGCCACCAGCAGTGATGCGGGAAGCTCCTACAATGAGCAGTTCTTC. Combining the CDR3 with reference TRBV15 and TRBJ2-1 gives the whole variable domain DAMVIQNPRYQVTQFGKPVTLSCSQTLNHNVMYWYQQKSSQAPKLLFHYYDKDFNNEADTPDNFQSRRPNTSFCFLDIRSPGLGDTAMYLCATSSDAGSSYNEQFFGPGTRLTVL.

A note on this clonotype: A read error is possible here, since a much larger clone lies one base away. This chain connects TRBV5-1 to TRBJ1-5; D possibly corresponds to TRBD1 (5 bases). Per the germline V gene, CDR1 is SGHRS and CDR2 is YFSETQ. The CDR3 is made up of 13 amino acids. CDR3 sequence: CACSSGIDQPQHF. The CDR3 DNA reads as TGCGCCTGCAGTTCAGGGATCGATCAGCCCCAGCATTTT.

Many counts were recorded for this clonotype. The rearrangement uses TRBV28 and TRBJ2-7; TRBD2 might be the D (6 bases). This CDR3 is built from 15 residues. Germline values: CDR1 MDHEN, CDR2 SYDVKM. Between the trimmed V and J ends, which lost 2 bases and 3 bases, there was a span of 14 bases. CDR3 sequence (DNA): TGTGCCAGCAGTTTAGGGACTCACGCCTTCTACGAGCAGTACTTC. It yields the protein CASSLGTHAFYEQYF. The whole variable domain, remainder taken from reference TRBV28 and TRBJ2-7, is DVKVTQSSRYLVKRTGEKVFLECVQDMDHENMFWYRQDPGLGLRLIYFSYDVKMKEKGDIPEGYSVSREKKERFSLILESASTNQTSMYLCASSLGTHAFYEQYFGPGTRLTVT.

This clonotype has ten or more counts. The gene calls are TRBV11-2 and TRBJ2-5, with 7 positions matching TRBD1. CDR3 length: 15 amino acids. V was pared by 5 bases and J by 2 bases, with 8 bases of the junction left unmatched. Germline values: CDR1 SGHAT, CDR2 FQNNGV. CDR3 loop: CASSKTLGQQETQYF. The CDR3 nucleotides read TGTGCCAGCAGCAAAACCTTGGGACAGCAAGAGACCCAGTACTTC.

The chain carries TRBV7-8 and TRBJ1-4, with D uncertain. V lost 0 bases and J 8 bases, leaving 13 bases between the germline ends. CDR1 and CDR2 from the germline V gene are SGHVS and FQNEAQ. This CDR3 comprises 15 residues. The CDR3 DNA is TGTGCCAGCAGCTTAGCGCACCGCGATGGGGAAAAACTGTTTTTT. Amino acid sequence: CASSLAHRDGEKLFF.

There are many counts of this clonotype. This chain links TRBV7-8 with TRBJ2-4, with D tentatively TRBD1 (6 bases). V was cut by 5 bases and J by 7 bases, with 18 bases left in between. Germline V gene lookup returns CDR1 SGHVS and CDR2 FQNEAQ. The CDR3 covers 15 residues. CDR3 protein: CASSQTRNRANIQYF. CDR3 DNA sequence: TGTGCCAGCAGCCAGACCCGAAACAGGGCTAACATTCAGTACTTC.

This clonotype showed up just a few times. This chain joins TRBV25-1 and TRBJ2-2, with 11 bases lining up with TRBD2. The V gene end was trimmed by 1 base and the J gene end by 1 base; junction bases not matched to a gene: 8. The V gene's germline CDR1 is MGHDK and CDR2 SYGVNS. CDR3 length: 19 amino acids. Here the CDR3 DNA reads TGTGCCAGCAGTGAATCAGGACTAGCGGGCTTCAAGAACACCGGGGAGCTGTTTTTT. Amino acid sequence: CASSESGLAGFKNTGELFF.

This sequence joins TRBV11-2 and TRBJ2-7, with a tentative D call TRBD2 (6 bases). V was pared by 5 bases and J by 0 bases, with 14 bases between. The CDR3 loop spans 15 amino acids. Germline V gene lookup returns CDR1 SGHAT and CDR2 FQNNGV. CDR3 protein: CASSLAGRSSYEQYV. In DNA form, the CDR3 reads TGTGCCAGCAGCCTCGCGGGAAGGAGCTCCTACGAGCAGTACGTC.

The chain couples TRBV7-9 to TRBJ2-5; D is possibly TRBD1 (6 bases). The CDR3 has 15 amino acids. With 4 bases removed from V and 1 base from J, the gap between germline ends came to 13 bases. The germline V gene encodes CDR1 SEHNR and CDR2 FQNEAQ (reference sequence). The CDR3 nucleotides read TGTGCCAGCAGCTCAAGGGACACCCGCCAAGAGACCCAGTACTTC. Translating it yields CASSSRDTRQETQYF.

The chain employs TRBV6-5 and TRBJ2-5; D gene uncertain. This CDR3 has 12 amino acids. V dropped 0 bases and J dropped 9 bases, with 8 bases sitting between them. Germline values: CDR1 MNHEY, CDR2 SVGAGI. Here the CDR3 reads CASSYSKSPQYF. In DNA form, the CDR3 reads TGTGCCAGCAGTTACTCGAAGTCGCCCCAGTACTTC.

This clonotype was seen a few times. The gene calls are TRBV11-3 and TRBJ2-3, with D maybe TRBD2 (6 bases). The CDR3 is made up of 14 amino acids. V dropped 5 bases and J dropped 6 bases, with 15 bases sitting between them. CDR1 is SGHNT, CDR2 YENEEA, per germline. CDR3 bases: TGTGCCAGCAGCCACGGGCGGGGACGGGATACGCAGTATTTT. This gives the protein CASSHGRGRDTQYF. The full variable domain, with the rest looked up from reference TRBV11-3 and TRBJ2-3, is EAGVVQSPRYKIIEKKQPVAFWCNPISGHNTLYWYLQNLGQGPELLIRYENEEAVDDSQLPKDRFSAERLKGVDSTLKIQPAELGDSAVYLCASSHGRGRDTQYFGPGTRLTVL.

The gene calls are TRBV18 and TRBJ1-2; 12 bases agree with TRBD1. The CDR3 is 17 amino acids. Germline CDR1 KGHSH, CDR2 LQKENI. V was clipped by 1 base and J by 7 bases; unmatched bases: 10. DNA of the CDR3: TGTGCCAGCTCACCACTGGGACAGGGGGCGTTCGGATGTGGCTACACCTTC. This sequence encodes CASSPLGQGAFGCGYTF.

In its sample, this clonotype was seen many times. V gene TRBV11-3 combines with J gene TRBJ2-4; D is perhaps TRBD1 (6 bases). The CDR3 extends over 16 amino acids. The V gene lost 2 bases and the J gene lost 4 bases, with 15 bases spanning the gap. Germline V gene sequence: CDR1 SGHNT, CDR2 YENEEA. The CDR3 DNA sequence: TGTGCCAGCAGCTTATCGATGGGACAAATAAAAAACATTCAGTACTTC. Amino acids: CASSLSMGQIKNIQYF.

This clonotype was detected many times. The rearrangement uses TRBV9 and TRBJ2-5; D is perhaps TRBD1 or TRBD2 (6 bases each). Trimming left V 2 bases short and J 4 bases short, with 12 bases between. The CDR3 extends over 14 amino acids. Per the germline V gene, CDR1 is SGDLS and CDR2 is YYNGEE. This CDR3 is CASSVVGGGETQYF. CDR3 sequence (DNA): TGTGCCAGCAGCGTCGTAGGGGGAGGAGAGACCCAGTACTTC.

In its sample, this clonotype was seen a few times. The chain uses TRBV28 and TRBJ2-4; D uncertain. This CDR3 comprises 17 residues. Between the trimmed V and J ends, which lost 5 bases and 0 bases, there was a span of 17 bases. Germline lookup yields CDR1 MDHEN and CDR2 SYDVKM. The CDR3 is CASSQIDEEVAKNIQYF. The CDR3 region has the DNA TGTGCCAGCAGTCAGATCGACGAGGAAGTAGCCAAAAACATTCAGTACTTC.

This clonotype was recorded many times. The gene calls are TRBV3-1 and TRBJ2-1, with TRBD2 matching 7 bases. V dropped 2 bases and J dropped 5; count of bases not matched to a gene: 6. The CDR3 loop spans 15 amino acids. The V gene's germline CDR1 is LGHDT and CDR2 YNNKEL (reference sequence). CDR3 protein: CASSQKASGHNEQFF. The DNA of the CDR3 is TGTGCCAGCAGCCAAAAAGCTAGCGGACACAATGAGCAGTTCTTC.

This chain links TRBV12-3 or TRBV12-4 with TRBJ2-1; maybe TRBD2 (6 bases). CDR3 length equals 17 residues. V shed 0 bases and J shed 0 bases, with 12 bases lying between them. The CDR3 nucleotides read TGTGCCAGCAGTTTAGCGCTTTACGGGAGCTCCTACAATGAGCAGTTCTTC. It specifies CASSLALYGSSYNEQFF.

The table lists this clonotype with a few counts. CDR3 residues: CASSIDHAVWIEAFF. The CDR3 DNA follows: TGTGCCAGTAGTATAGATCATGCGGTGTGGATTGAAGCTTTCTTT. The V call is TRBV19, the J call TRBJ1-1, with D hard to call. Trimming cost V 0 bases and J 7 bases, with 15 bases left between them. Germline V gene lookup returns CDR1 LNHDA and CDR2 SQIVND (reference sequence). This CDR3 is 15 amino acids long.

This clonotype has a handful of counts. The V and J genes are TRBV7-2 and TRBJ2-3; the D is unclear. This CDR3 region has 14 residues. Germline CDR1 SGHTA, CDR2 FQGNSA. V was clipped by 8 bases and J by 6 bases, with 18 bases between them. CDR3 residues: CASRYGQWLDTQYF. The CDR3 DNA sequence: TGTGCCAGCCGCTATGGGCAGTGGTTGGATACGCAGTATTTT.

This clonotype showed up many times. V usage is TRBV10-3 and J usage is TRBJ1-4; 11 nucleotides align to TRBD1. CDR3 length: 14 residues. V lost 6 bases and J lost 7; bases outside the gene matches: 4. Looked up from germline, CDR1 is ENHRY and CDR2 is SYGVKD. The CDR3 DNA sequence: TGTGCCATCAGCTCCGGGACAGGGGGTGAAAAACTGTTTTTT. This translates into CAISSGTGGEKLFF.

The gene calls are TRBV7-9 and TRBJ2-5; 7 bases fit TRBD2. V gave up 5 bases and J gave up 5 bases; unmatched junction bases: 11. Germline CDR1 reads SEHNR; CDR2 reads FQNEAQ (reference sequence). This CDR3 has 15 residues. CDR3 nucleotides: TGTGCCAGCAGCCGACTAGCAAACCTAGGGGAGACCCAGTACTTC. This codes for CASSRLANLGETQYF.

The chain couples TRBV10-3 to TRBJ1-5; tentatively, D is TRBD1 (5 bases). This CDR3 region has 15 residues. The germline V gene has CDR1 ENHRY and CDR2 SYGVKD. Trimming left V 8 bases short and J 5 bases short, with 19 bases between. The CDR3 DNA sequence: TGTGCCATCCAGGCCTCCCGGACGGGGGATCAGCCCCAGCATTTT. Its protein is CAIQASRTGDQPQHF.

This clonotype was seen ten or more times. V gene TRBV29-1 combines with J gene TRBJ2-1; D is perhaps TRBD2 (5 bases). V gave up 7 bases and J gave up 0 bases, with 13 bases separating them. This CDR3 spans 14 amino acids. The germline gives CDR1 SQVTM, CDR2 ANQGSEA. CDR3 residues: CSARAESSYNEQFF. CDR3 bases: TGCAGCGCCCGAGCGGAAAGCTCCTACAATGAGCAGTTCTTC.

The J gene is TRBJ1-5, the V gene TRBV6-2 or TRBV6-3, with TRBD1 matching over 9 bases. Trimming cost V 5 bases and J 9 bases; bases outside gene matches: 17. The germline gives CDR1 MNHEY, CDR2 SVGEGT. This CDR3 is 17 amino acids long. CDR3 region: CASSPGTGNQKYRPQHF. CDR3 nucleotide sequence: TGTGCCAGCAGTCCCGGGACAGGGAATCAGAAATATCGGCCCCAGCATTTT.

This chain connects TRBV6-1 to TRBJ2-7; 9 bases line up with TRBD1. Unmatched junction bases numbered 7, after V lost 2 bases and J lost 5 bases. This CDR3 is 15 amino acids long. Per germline, CDR1 MNHNS and CDR2 SASEGT. CDR3 sequence (DNA): TGTGCCAGCAGTGAAAACGGACAGGGGTACGACGAGCAGTACGTC. This codes for CASSENGQGYDEQYV.